These T cell receptor beta chains were read from a single sample in a study of T cell repertoires in cytomegalovirus infection. TCRdb independently ran MiXCR on the reads; one entry per CDR3 protein. This sample yields about 530,000 distinct CDR3 sequences, of which around a quarter are seen a single time; less than 15% belongs to the top ten. Material: PBMCs. These TCRs come from a human donor in good health (CMV status not recorded). Some clones in this sample may be carry-over from other donors' samples. Both conserved end residues are part of each CDR3. A D gene is named only where the DNA matches it firmly. Size is stated for part of the rows, as once, few or many counts, or as a class when the clone is expanded.

v_call	j_call	d_call	clone_size	cdr3_aa	cdr3_nt
TRBV6-2/TRBV6-3	TRBJ2-7	TRBD2	few	CASSRTSIEQYF	TGTGCCAGCAGTAGGACTAGTATCGAGCAGTACTTC
TRBV27	TRBJ1-4	TRBD1	few	CASSYRQMDRGYEKLFF	TGTGCCAGCAGTTACCGTCAGATGGACAGGGGGTACGAAAAACTGTTTTTT
TRBV4-1	TRBJ2-1	NA	few	CASSQEGLGSSYNEQFF	TGCGCCAGCAGCCAAGAGGGGCTCGGGAGCTCCTACAATGAGCAGTTCTTC
TRBV20-1	TRBJ1-1	NA	NA	CSARRTANTEAFF	TGCAGTGCTAGGCGGACAGCGAACACTGAAGCTTTCTTT
TRBV12-3/TRBV12-4	TRBJ1-3	NA	many	CASSPDTFSGNTIYF	TGTGCCAGCAGTCCCGACACGTTCTCTGGAAACACCATATATTTT
TRBV7-9	TRBJ2-3	NA	NA	CASSPLAISTDTQYF	TGTGCCAGCAGCCCCCTAGCGATTAGCACAGATACGCAGTATTTT
TRBV20-1	TRBJ2-3	TRBD2	NA	CSARDLDLAGTDTQYF	TGCAGTGCTAGAGATTTGGATCTAGCGGGCACAGATACGCAGTATTTT
TRBV25-1	TRBJ1-1	NA	few	CASSEQGVDTEAFF	TGTGCCAGCAGTGAGCAGGGAGTGGACACTGAAGCTTTCTTT
TRBV12-3/TRBV12-4	TRBJ2-1	TRBD2	once	CASSLASGRKQFF	TGTGCCAGCAGTTTAGCTAGCGGGAGGAAGCAGTTCTTC
TRBV4-1	TRBJ1-5	NA	NA	CASSQQGTDSNQPQHF	TGCGCCAGCAGCCAGCAGGGCACGGATAGCAATCAGCCCCAGCATTTT
TRBV29-1	TRBJ2-1	NA	NA	CSVEQGYSPEQFF	TGCAGCGTTGAACAGGGCTATTCGCCCGAGCAGTTCTTC
TRBV6-2/TRBV6-3	TRBJ2-2	NA	many	CASSYSSGAGELFF	TGTGCCAGCAGTTACTCGAGCGGCGCCGGGGAGCTGTTTTTT
TRBV6-2/TRBV6-3	TRBJ2-7	NA	few	CASSYFRTTTYEQYF	TGTGCCAGCAGTTACTTCCGGACAACAACCTACGAGCAGTACTTC
TRBV20-1	TRBJ1-1	NA	NA	CSGDTNTEAFF	TGCAGTGGGGACACGAACACTGAAGCTTTCTTT
TRBV5-1	TRBJ2-3	NA	NA	CASSLQDHTDTQYF	TGCGCCAGCAGCTTACAGGACCACACAGATACGCAGTATTTT
TRBV10-3	TRBJ1-2	NA	few	CAISEAVTNYGYTF	TGTGCCATCAGTGAAGCAGTGACTAACTATGGCTACACCTTC
TRBV7-2	TRBJ2-1	TRBD2	many	CASSLALLASSYNEQFF	TGTGCCAGCAGCTTAGCCCTACTAGCGAGCTCCTACAATGAGCAGTTCTTC
TRBV7-9	TRBJ2-2	TRBD2	once	CASSPAVGREDSNTGELFF	TGTGCCAGCAGCCCTGCCGTCGGGCGGGAGGACTCGAACACCGGGGAGCTGTTTTTT
TRBV12-3/TRBV12-4	TRBJ2-7	NA	few	CASSLGSRSYEQYF	TGTGCCAGTAGTCTCGGCAGTCGGTCCTACGAGCAGTACTTC
TRBV19	TRBJ2-1	TRBD2	NA	CASRSLAGVINEQFF	TGTGCCAGTAGATCACTAGCGGGAGTTATTAATGAGCAGTTCTTC
TRBV30	TRBJ1-1	TRBD1	NA	CAWSPGGQDYLAAFF	TGTGCCTGGAGCCCCGGGGGACAGGATTATCTCGCGGCTTTCTTT
TRBV20-1	TRBJ2-5	NA	NA	CSAGLGGFQETQYF	TGCAGTGCTGGATTGGGGGGCTTTCAAGAGACCCAGTACTTC
TRBV7-9	TRBJ1-1	NA	many	CASIGGRPNTEAFF	TGTGCCAGCATCGGCGGGCGCCCGAACACTGAAGCTTTCTTT
TRBV7-2	TRBJ2-2	TRBD2	NA	CASSFRTSSGGELFF	TGTGCCAGCAGCTTCCGGACTAGCTCTGGCGGGGAGCTGTTTTTT
TRBV4-1	TRBJ2-5	NA	NA	CASSQEAGPQYF	TGCGCCAGCAGCCAAGAGGCGGGCCCCCAGTACTTC
TRBV7-6	TRBJ1-4	NA	many	CASSLRQETATNEKLFF	TGTGCCAGCAGCTTAAGACAGGAAACTGCAACTAATGAAAAACTGTTTTTT
TRBV11-3	TRBJ2-1	NA	NA	CASSLVRLDGQNEQFF	TGTGCCAGCAGCTTAGTAAGGCTAGATGGTCAAAATGAGCAGTTCTTC
TRBV7-2	TRBJ2-7	TRBD2	many	CASTIGLAGTYEQYF	TGTGCCAGCACCATCGGACTAGCGGGGACCTACGAGCAGTACTTC
TRBV27	TRBJ1-5	NA	NA	CASSSSGGSNQPQHF	TGTGCCAGCAGTTCCTCGGGGGGGAGCAATCAGCCCCAGCATTTT
TRBV19	TRBJ1-2	TRBD1	few	CASSRTGERGYTF	TGTGCCAGTAGTAGGACAGGGGAGAGGGGCTACACCTTC
TRBV12-3/TRBV12-4	TRBJ1-4	NA	many	CASSRNLPRGPPADEKLFF	TGTGCCAGCAGCCGGAATTTACCCAGGGGCCCCCCCGCGGATGAAAAACTGTTTTTT
TRBV6-2/TRBV6-3	TRBJ2-2	TRBD2	many	CASSNGLAGAGELFF	TGTGCCAGCAGCAATGGACTAGCGGGAGCCGGGGAGCTGTTTTTT
TRBV6-6	TRBJ2-7	TRBD1	NA	CSSSPQSTGWNF	TGTTCCAGCAGCCCCCAATCGACAGGGTGGAACTTC
TRBV11-2	TRBJ1-1	NA	few	CASSLGFYPSRQRNTEAFF	TGTGCCAGCAGCTTAGGTTTTTATCCCTCGAGACAGCGGAACACTGAAGCTTTCTTT
TRBV29-1	TRBJ2-7	NA	NA	CSVKDSSYSYEQYF	TGCAGCGTTAAGGACAGTAGCTACTCCTACGAGCAGTACTTC